Each of the 27 T cell receptor beta chains below was sequenced from the same sample in a study of cytomegalovirus exposure and HLA in healthy donors (dated by TCRdb to about 2017). Library preparation used the immunoSEQ multiplex PCR assay. A mixture of 60 forward primers for TCR Vbeta segments and 13 reverse primers for TCR Jbeta segments was used in the multiplex PCR. TCRdb limited this immuneACCESS table to in-frame rearrangements with V and J called. A share of clones is missing; checked studies link under half to unresolved V genes, and the rest is unexplained. Here the sample has tens of thousands of clones; 70% to 75% occur a single time. In total, the top ten clones hold 6.5% to 8.5% of the sample. Sequencing was done on a sample of PBMCs. The source is a man aged 25-45 years in good health and CMV-seropositive.

The V call is TRBV7-2, the J call TRBJ1-1, with D unresolved. This CDR3 is built from 13 residues. CDR1 and CDR2 from the germline V gene are SGHTA and FQGNSA. Between the trimmed V and J ends, which lost 5 bases and 5 bases, there was a span of 12 bases. The CDR3 DNA reads TGTGCCAGCAGCCAACTGGTAGAGACTGAAGCTTTCTTT. Amino acids: CASSQLVETEAFF.

This clone was observed a few times. V usage is TRBV11-2 and J usage is TRBJ1-2, with 7 bases aligning to TRBD1. V trimming: 0 bases; J trimming: 8 bases; junction bases outside the gene matches: 15. The germline CDR1 and CDR2 sequences are SGHAT and FQNNGV. The CDR3 sequence is 17 residues long. CDR3 sequence: CASSLDSRGGWGQGYTF. CDR3 sequence (DNA): TGTGCCAGCAGCTTAGACTCTCGGGGTGGATGGGGACAGGGCTACACCTTC.

The rearrangement joins TRBV27 to TRBJ1-1; 7 bases match TRBD1. The CDR3 contains 14 residues. The germline CDR1 and CDR2 sequences are MNHEY and SMNVEV (reference sequence). V was pared by 3 bases and J by 2 bases, with 3 bases of the junction left unmatched. CDR3 DNA: TGTGCCAGCAGTTTCGGACAGGCTAACACTGAAGCTTTCTTT. It translates to CASSFGQANTEAFF.

The J gene is TRBJ1-2, the V gene TRBV28; a possible D gene is TRBD1 (5 bases). The CDR3 is made up of 17 amino acids. CDR1 MDHEN and CDR2 SYDVKM come from the germline V gene. Trimming pared 2 bases from V and 8 bases from J, leaving 24 bases between. DNA for the CDR3: TGTGCCAGCAGTTTAGTAAACCTAGGGGACTTAGAGGGCGGCTACACCTTC. It codes for CASSLVNLGDLEGGYTF.

The V gene is TRBV9, the J gene TRBJ2-1; 9 positions match TRBD1. The CDR3 loop spans 13 amino acids. Germline assignment: CDR1 SGDLS and CDR2 YYNGEE. J gave up 15 bases and V 2 bases, and 9 bases lay outside the gene matches. The CDR3 DNA is TGTGCCAGCAGCGTCACGATGGGACAGGGTCTGTTCTTC. Amino acid sequence: CASSVTMGQGLFF.

In this sample, this clone turned up a few times. The chain joins TRBV18 to TRBJ2-7, with 9 bases identical to TRBD2. The CDR3 is 15 amino acids. The germline CDR1 and CDR2 sequences are KGHSH and LQKENI. Trimming at V came to 2 bases and at J to 2 bases, leaving 4 bases not matched to a gene. The CDR3 sequence: CASSPKAGGTYEQYF. CDR3 nucleotides: TGTGCCAGCTCACCAAAAGCGGGGGGAACCTACGAGCAGTACTTC.

In nucleotides, the CDR3 is TGTGCCAGTAGGCCAGGACAGGGAAGGGCTGAAGCTTTCTTT. It yields the protein CASRPGQGRAEAFF. The V and J genes are TRBV19 and TRBJ1-1, with 8 bases fitting TRBD1. V lost 6 bases and J lost 6; bases outside the gene matches: 9. Germline V gene lookup returns CDR1 LNHDA and CDR2 SQIVND (reference sequence). There are 14 residues in the CDR3.

V is TRBV18 and J is TRBJ2-7; D uncertain. The CDR3 is made up of 12 amino acids. The V and J ends lost 3 bases and 4 bases respectively, with 7 bases between them. Germline V gene sequence: CDR1 KGHSH, CDR2 LQKENI. The CDR3 loop reads CASSPTEYEQYF. CDR3 bases: TGTGCCAGCTCACCTACTGAGTACGAGCAGTACTTC.

This chain connects TRBV11-2 to TRBJ1-1; 10 bases align to TRBD1. The CDR3 contains 16 residues. Looked up from germline, CDR1 is SGHAT and CDR2 is FQNNGV. V lost 7 bases to trimming and J lost 5 bases; unmatched junction nucleotides: 13. The CDR3 DNA reads TGTGCCAGCACCGCCGGGACAGGGGCGTCAGTTACTGAAGCTTTCTTT. Protein sequence: CASTAGTGASVTEAFF. Looking up the rest from reference TRBV11-2 and TRBJ1-1 gives the full variable domain: EAGVAQSPRYKIIEKRQSVAFWCNPISGHATLYWYQQILGQGPKLLIQFQNNGVVDDSQLPKDRFSAERLKGVDSTLKIQPAKLEDSAVYLCASTAGTGASVTEAFFGQGTRLTVV.

The chain couples TRBV6-1 to TRBJ2-7; D unclear. Germline assignment: CDR1 MNHNS and CDR2 SASEGT. The CDR3 has 13 amino acids. Trimming cost V 1 base and J 6 bases, with 10 bases left between them. The CDR3 region is CASSEDYLSEQYF. In DNA, the CDR3 is TGTGCCAGCAGTGAAGACTACCTCTCCGAGCAGTACTTC.

This chain connects TRBV7-2 to TRBJ1-6; D unresolved. CDR1 and CDR2 (germline): SGHTA, FQGNSA. The V end lost 5 bases, the J end lost 6 bases, and 14 bases lay between the germline ends. The CDR3 contains 15 residues. The CDR3 sequence: CASSPKREGNSPLHF. The DNA of the CDR3 is TGTGCCAGCAGCCCCAAGAGAGAGGGTAATTCACCCCTCCACTTT. The entire variable domain, with the rest obtained from reference TRBV7-2 and TRBJ1-6, is as follows: GAGVSQSPSNKVTEKGKDVELRCDPISGHTALYWYRQSLGQGLEFLIYFQGNSAPDKSGLPSDRFSAERTGGSVSTLTIQRTQQEDSAVYLCASSPKREGNSPLHFGNGTRLTVT.

This clone was seen a handful of times. The chain links TRBV6-5 to TRBJ1-1; D unresolved. Germline values: CDR1 MNHEY, CDR2 SVGAGI. This CDR3 comprises 14 residues. V lost 4 bases to trimming and J lost 11 bases, with 20 bases between them. Here the CDR3 reads CASSSPRGPGWAFF. In DNA, the CDR3 is TGTGCCAGCAGTTCGCCAAGAGGGCCAGGTTGGGCTTTCTTT.

The chain couples TRBV7-3 to TRBJ2-1; D might be TRBD1 (5 bases). This CDR3 spans 15 amino acids. Trimming removed 2 bases at V and 2 bases at J, with 10 bases between. Germline-derived CDR1 and CDR2 are SGHTA and FQGTGA. Here the CDR3 reads CASSLEGVPYNEQFF. In DNA form, the CDR3 reads TGTGCCAGCAGCTTAGAAGGGGTCCCCTACAATGAGCAGTTCTTC.

The chain employs TRBV25-1 and TRBJ2-3; a possible D gene is TRBD2 (6 bases). Germline-derived CDR1 and CDR2 are MGHDK and SYGVNS. The V gene lost 5 bases and the J gene lost 6 bases, with 24 bases spanning the gap. The CDR3 loop spans 17 amino acids. CDR3 in amino acids: CASSFGVGTEDSDTQYF. DNA of the CDR3: TGTGCCAGCAGTTTCGGTGTGGGGACTGAGGACTCGGATACGCAGTATTTT. Supplemented by reference TRBV25-1 and TRBJ2-3, the full variable domain reads EADIYQTPRYLVIGTGKKITLECSQTMGHDKMYWYQQDPGMELHLIHYSYGVNSTEKGDLSSESTVSRIRTEHFPLTLESARPSHTSQYLCASSFGVGTEDSDTQYFGPGTRLTVL.

The genes are TRBV7-2 and TRBJ2-3; 9 bases agree with TRBD2. The CDR3 totals 17 residues. With 2 bases clipped from V and 0 bases from J, the junction kept 6 bases outside the gene matches. Germline V gene data show CDR1 as SGHTA and CDR2 as FQGNSA. In DNA form, the CDR3 reads TGTGCCAGCAGCTTACGGCTAGCGGGGTCTAGCACAGATACGCAGTATTTT. It is translated as CASSLRLAGSSTDTQYF.

The genes are TRBV28 and TRBJ1-6; 7 nucleotides agree with TRBD1. The CDR3 runs 16 residues. The junction had 9 bases not matched to a gene; V was cut back by 7 bases and J by 3 bases. Per germline, CDR1 MDHEN and CDR2 SYDVKM. The CDR3 nucleotides are TGTGCCAGCACCCTAAGGACAGGTTTCTATAATTCACCCCTCCACTTT. Residues: CASTLRTGFYNSPLHF.

The chain uses TRBV10-3 and TRBJ2-7; 13 bases map to TRBD2. V gave up 6 bases and J gave up 6 bases; unmatched junction bases: 5. Per germline, CDR1 ENHRY and CDR2 SYGVKD. There are 14 residues in the CDR3. CDR3 sequence (DNA): TGTGCCATCAGGACTAGCGGGGGGTCCAGCGAGCAGTACTTC. This encodes CAIRTSGGSSEQYF.

This chain uses TRBV5-1 with TRBJ1-2, with 7 nucleotides matching TRBD1. The CDR3 sequence is 13 residues long. The V gene's germline CDR1 is SGHRS and CDR2 YFSETQ. With 3 bases clipped from V and 8 bases from J, the junction kept 7 bases outside the gene matches. The CDR3 DNA follows: TGCGCCAGCAGCTCTAATACAGGGGACGGCTACACCTTC. This gives the protein CASSSNTGDGYTF.

This chain links TRBV4-3 with TRBJ1-3; D remains ambiguous. Between the trimmed V and J ends, which lost 0 bases and 0 bases, there was a span of 12 bases. CDR1 and CDR2 from the germline V gene are LGHNA and YSLEER. The CDR3 has 17 amino acids. In DNA form, the CDR3 reads TGCGCCAGCAGCCAAGATCTTTTGGTGAGCTCTGGAAACACCATATATTTT. Its translation: CASSQDLLVSSGNTIYF.

CDR3 nucleotides: TGTGCCAGCAGCTTTGACAGGGGGCCGTCACCCCTCCACTTT. It encodes CASSFDRGPSPLHF. J is TRBJ1-6 and V is TRBV7-2; the match to TRBD1 covers 10 bases. Germline-derived CDR1 and CDR2 are SGHTA and FQGNSA. This CDR3 contains 14 residues. V lost 3 bases, J lost 10 bases, and 3 bases stayed unmatched.

The chain has TRBV6-4 and TRBJ1-1; D gene ambiguous. The CDR3 spans 13 residues. Per germline, CDR1 MRHNA and CDR2 SNTAGT. Between the trimmed V and J ends, which lost 0 bases and 8 bases, there was a span of 10 bases. The CDR3 DNA follows: TGTGCCAGCAGTGACTCCTCAGGACTAGAAGCTTTCTTT. Its translation: CASSDSSGLEAFF.

This chain joins TRBV6-4 and TRBJ2-3; 12 nucleotides agree with TRBD2. The junction had 5 bases not matched to a gene; V was cut back by 3 bases and J by 4 bases. Germline CDR1 is MRHNA and CDR2 is SNTAGT. The CDR3 totals 16 residues. The CDR3 protein is CASSDATSGGSDTQYF. CDR3 coding DNA: TGTGCCAGCAGTGATGCGACTAGCGGGGGATCAGATACGCAGTATTTT.

This rearrangement joins TRBV11-2 to TRBJ1-1, with 9 bases that match TRBD1. V shed 7 bases and J 1 base; nucleotides not matched to a gene: 10. The length of the CDR3 is 16 residues. From germline, CDR1 is SGHAT and CDR2 FQNNGV. The CDR3 region has the DNA TGTGCCAGCACCCCCGGACAGGGGAGGGGGAACACTGAAGCTTTCTTT. Its protein product is CASTPGQGRGNTEAFF.

The V call is TRBV5-1, the J call TRBJ2-5; TRBD1 agrees at 9 bases. This CDR3 contains 14 residues. From germline, CDR1 is SGHRS and CDR2 YFSETQ. The ends lost 5 bases at V and 5 bases at J; junction bases unmatched: 7. The CDR3 reads CASSFGTGRETQYF. In DNA, the CDR3 is TGCGCCAGCAGTTTCGGGACAGGGAGGGAGACCCAGTACTTC.

This clone was recorded only once. The CDR3 DNA reads TGTGCCAGCAGCGCAGCGGACGGCTACACCTTC. This codes for CASSAADGYTF. V is TRBV9 and J is TRBJ1-2; D gene unclear. V was trimmed by 3 bases and J by 8 bases, leaving 8 bases between them. Looked up from germline, CDR1 is SGDLS and CDR2 is YYNGEE. The CDR3 loop spans 11 amino acids.

In DNA, the CDR3 is TGCGCCAGCGGAAAGGGGGGGCAAATGGGAGAGACCCAGTACTTC. Amino acids: CASGKGGQMGETQYF. The rearrangement uses TRBV4-3 and TRBJ2-5, with D possibly TRBD2 on 7 matching bases. V lost 8 bases and J lost 4, with 20 bases in between. The CDR3 length is 15 residues. The germline V gene has CDR1 LGHNA and CDR2 YSLEER.

This chain links TRBV28 with TRBJ1-3; D is undetermined. The V end lost 0 bases, the J end lost 4 bases, and 7 bases lay between the germline ends. The CDR3 spans 14 residues. Germline V gives CDR1 MDHEN, CDR2 SYDVKM. The CDR3 bases are TGTGCCAGCAGTTTATGGGTCCGGGGAAACACCATATATTTT. Protein sequence: CASSLWVRGNTIYF.